This TCR beta chain derives from a study of cytomegalovirus exposure and HLA in healthy donors. A multiplex PCR was run with 60 Vbeta primers and 13 Jbeta primers. The protocol was immunoSEQ multiplex PCR, while the TCRdb copy is restricted to in-frame clones and leaves out a portion. Here the sample spans 90,000 to 100,000 clones, approximately 78% being singletons. V lost 6 bases and J lost 5, with 16 bases in between. Per germline, CDR1 MNHEY and CDR2 SVGAGI. This CDR3 has 14 residues. Study-wide results and caveats: While the bulk of TCR sequences proved rare, some public TCRs turned up in many donors.

Of note for this clone: Its antigen is undetermined.

This chain joins TRBV6-5 and TRBJ1-1; D is uncertain. The clonotype was recovered from a woman aged 55-70 years in good health and CMV-seronegative. The specimen sequenced was PBMCs. In nucleotides, the CDR3 is TGTGCCAGCAGCCGGAGTGAGGGATTGACTGAAGCTTTCTTT. The encoded protein is CASSRSEGLTEAFF.